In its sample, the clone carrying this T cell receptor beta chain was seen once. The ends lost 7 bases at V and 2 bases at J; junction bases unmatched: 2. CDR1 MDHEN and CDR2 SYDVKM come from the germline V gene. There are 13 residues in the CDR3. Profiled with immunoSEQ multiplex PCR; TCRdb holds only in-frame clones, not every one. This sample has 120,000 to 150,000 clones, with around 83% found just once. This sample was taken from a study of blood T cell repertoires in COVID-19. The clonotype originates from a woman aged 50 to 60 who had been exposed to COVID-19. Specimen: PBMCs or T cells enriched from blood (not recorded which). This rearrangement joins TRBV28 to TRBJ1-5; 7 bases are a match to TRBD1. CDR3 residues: CASTQGRNQPQHF. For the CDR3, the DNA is TGTGCCAGCACACAGGGGCGCAATCAGCCCCAGCATTTT.